The clone carrying this T cell receptor beta chain was detected only a few times. This record comes from a study of blood T cell repertoires in COVID-19. In the study overall: Material from acute and convalescent COVID-19 was sourced from the United States, Italy and Spain. Sample material is recorded as cDNA or gDNA derived from T cells, B-cell-depleted T cells, or PBMCs.

Germline lookup yields CDR1 SGHTA and CDR2 FQGNSA. This CDR3 is 13 amino acids long. V shed 1 base and J 13 bases; nucleotides not matched to a gene: 5. Per the original methods: Amplification of reference gene primers provided the estimated nucleated cell counts. TCRdb's table, derived via immunoSEQ multiplex PCR, lists solely in-frame clones and lacks some. Clonal size and the V and J genes are those of that table, whereas D and trimming came from the DNA. The sample gives some 400,000 clones, almost 90% of which show up once; approximately 7% is in the top ten. The sequence derives from a man in his late teens or twenties with active or convalescent COVID-19. Specimen: peripheral blood. The chain couples TRBV7-2 to TRBJ1-5; 9 bases are shared with TRBD1. The CDR3 coding sequence is TGTGCCAGCAGCTTAGAGGGGACAGGGACACAGCATTTT. Amino acid sequence: CASSLEGTGTQHF.